This entry describes one T cell receptor beta chain. CDR1 is SGHRS, CDR2 YFSETQ, per germline. V was trimmed by 0 bases and J by 6 bases, leaving 11 bases between them. The CDR3 sequence is 14 residues long. The entry originates in a study of cytotoxic CD8 clonotypes in ibrutinib-treated CLL. The sequencing depth, 1 in 200,000 to 1 in 1 million T cells, was the target. Sequencing used immunoSEQ multiplex PCR; TCRdb keeps in-frame clones, though not all of them. Among around 310,000 clones listed, about 77% were seen once. This chain links TRBV5-1 with TRBJ2-3, with D perhaps TRBD1 (5 bases). The receptor's source is a human donor with chronic lymphocytic leukemia. Material: PBMCs, obtained before ibrutinib treatment. CDR3 DNA: TGCGCCAGCAGCTTGGACCAGGGCAGGGATACGCAGTATTTT. Protein product: CASSLDQGRDTQYF. The variable domain in full, completed from reference TRBV5-1 and TRBJ2-3, reads KAGVTQTPRYLIKTRGQQVTLSCSPISGHRSVSWYQQTPGQGLQFLFEYFSETQRNKGNFPGRFSGRQFSNSRSEMNVSTLELGDSALYLCASSLDQGRDTQYFGPGTRLTVL.